This is a list of T cell receptor beta chains from one sample in a study of CD8+ T cells in alopecia areata. Clones were sequenced by immunoSEQ multiplex PCR, and TCRdb holds only the in-frame ones, with some missing. The profile covers about 140,000 clones, with less than 70% appearing a single time and 15% to 20% taken by the ten largest. Here the sequenced sample was CD8+ T cells sorted from blood, taken at week 4, from a patient treated with tofacitinib. Receptor source: a human donor with alopecia areata. The CDR3 runs from the conserved cysteine through the conserved F or W. A D gene is named only where the DNA matches it firmly. Rows give clone size only sometimes, using once, few, many, or a class for an expanded clone.

few	TRBV6-5	.	TRBJ2-1	TGTGCCAGCAGTAGATTAAGTGGCGATGAGCAGTTCTTC	CASSRLSGDEQFF
.	TRBV7-8	TRBD1	TRBJ1-6	TGTGCCAGCAGCTTTGACAGGGGTTCACCCCTCCACTTT	CASSFDRGSPLHF
once	TRBV9	.	TRBJ1-1	TGTGCCAGCAGCGTAGCAGGGCCGGCTCAAGTACCCATCACTGAAGCTTTCTTT	CASSVAGPAQVPITEAFF
.	TRBV30	.	TRBJ2-2	TGTGCCTTGGATTTTGGCACCGGGGAGCTGTTTTTT	CALDFGTGELFF
once	TRBV2	TRBD2	TRBJ2-1	TGTGCCAGCAGCCTAGGGCGGGGGGGCTTCTACAATGAGCAGTTCTTC	CASSLGRGGFYNEQFF
.	TRBV10-3	.	TRBJ2-6	TGTGCCGTTTCTACCGGGTCTTTCTCTGGGGCCAACGTCCTGACTTTC	CAVSTGSFSGANVLTF
.	TRBV23-1	TRBD2	TRBJ2-1	TGCGCCAGCAGTCAAATCCGGGGGGACTACAATGAGCAGTTCTTC	CASSQIRGDYNEQFF
few	TRBV5-6	TRBD1	TRBJ2-3	TGTGCCAGCAGCTTGGCCGACAGGGGGACAGATACGCAGTATTTT	CASSLADRGTDTQYF
.	TRBV29-1	TRBD1	TRBJ1-2	TGCAGCGTTGAGGACAGGGTGGAAACTAACTATGGCTACACCTTC	CSVEDRVETNYGYTF
.	TRBV27	.	TRBJ2-7	TGTGCCAGCAAATTTGGATCTAGCTACGAGCAGTACTTC	CASKFGSSYEQYF
.	TRBV6-1	TRBD1	TRBJ1-6	TGTGCCAGCAGTCCACAGGGGGCCGGGAATTCACCCCTCCACTTT	CASSPQGAGNSPLHF
.	TRBV2	.	TRBJ2-1	TGTGCCAGCATGGGCAATGAGCAGTTCTTC	CASMGNEQFF
.	TRBV10-3	.	TRBJ1-2	TGTGCCCCCTGTGGACAGCGTAAATCCTATGGCTACACCTTC	CAPCGQRKSYGYTF
.	TRBV7-8	.	TRBJ1-1	TGTGCCAGCAGCCCCCCGCTTTGGACTGAAGCTTTCTTT	CASSPPLWTEAFF
.	TRBV13	TRBD1	TRBJ2-5	TGTGCCAGCGGTACAGGGGGCAAGGAGACCCAGTACTTC	CASGTGGKETQYF
.	TRBV30	.	TRBJ2-1	TGTGCCTGGAGCCGGGTTGGCAATGAGCAGTTCTTC	CAWSRVGNEQFF
.	TRBV30	.	TRBJ1-1	TGTGCCTGGAGCCCGGAGGAGGACACTGAAGCTTTCTTT	CAWSPEEDTEAFF
.	TRBV6-5	TRBD1	TRBJ1-2	TGTGCCAGCAGGCTCCGGACAGGGGCTAACTATGGCTACACCTTC	CASRLRTGANYGYTF
.	TRBV9	TRBD2	TRBJ2-1	TGTGCCAGCAGCGTAGGTGGGCGGACTAGCGGGGGGGCCTCGTACAATGAGCAGTTCTTC	CASSVGGRTSGGASYNEQFF
.	TRBV11-2	.	TRBJ2-3	TGTGCCAGCAGCCCGGGGACGAGTAGCACAGATACGCAGTATTTT	CASSPGTSSTDTQYF
.	TRBV27	.	TRBJ2-1	TGTGCCAGCAGCCTGGGGGCCGTCTACAATGAGCAGTTCTTC	CASSLGAVYNEQFF
few	TRBV29-1	TRBD2	TRBJ2-1	TGCAGCGTTGTAGTCTCGGGGGGAAATGAGCAGTTCTTC	CSVVVSGGNEQFF
.	TRBV5-6	.	TRBJ2-7	TGTGCCAGCAGCGGGGCGGGACATGGTTTCTACGAGCAGTACTTC	CASSGAGHGFYEQYF
.	TRBV7-9	.	TRBJ2-7	TGTGCCAGCAGCCCCCAAGGGGCCTACGAGCAGTACTTC	CASSPQGAYEQYF
.	TRBV4-2	.	TRBJ2-3	TGTGCCAGCAGCCAAGATCTGAGCGATACGCAGTATTTT	CASSQDLSDTQYF
.	TRBV6-5	.	TRBJ1-2	TGTGCCAGCAGTTACTCCCCAGGGAACTATGGCTACACCTTC	CASSYSPGNYGYTF
.	TRBV6-4	.	TRBJ1-5	TGTGCCAGCAGTGATCTTCAGGGTTTCGGTCAGCCCCAGCATTTT	CASSDLQGFGQPQHF
.	TRBV29-1	TRBD1	TRBJ2-7	TGCAGCGTTGCCCCGACAGGGGGATCCTACGAGCAGTACTTC	CSVAPTGGSYEQYF
.	TRBV29-1	TRBD1	TRBJ1-2	TGCAGCGTCCTCCCCGGGACAGGGTTTGGCGATGGCTACACCTTC	CSVLPGTGFGDGYTF
.	TRBV7-6	.	TRBJ1-2	TGTGCCAGCAGGAGTTATCGGGGCGGGGAGGATGGCTACACCTTC	CASRSYRGGEDGYTF
.	TRBV7-8	.	TRBJ2-1	TGTGCCAGCAGCTTAGTTGTCGGGGGGCCTGGTAATGAGCAGTTCTTC	CASSLVVGGPGNEQFF
few	TRBV19	.	TRBJ2-3	TGTGCCAGTAGCCTAACGGTAACTAGCACAGATACGCAGTATTTT	CASSLTVTSTDTQYF